This TCR beta chain is drawn from a study of technical replicates of blood from a few donors. The sample holds a few counts of this clone. The protocol was immunoSEQ multiplex PCR, while the TCRdb copy is restricted to in-frame clones and leaves out a portion. The top ten clones hold about 0.24% of a sample with under 85,000 clones, 95% to 98% of them seen once. This CDR3 region has 14 residues. J gave up 7 bases and V 3 bases, and 4 bases lay outside the gene matches. Germline V gives CDR1 KGHSH, CDR2 LQKENI. Specimen: T cells isolated from PBMCs. The chain carries TRBV18 and TRBJ1-5, with 9 nucleotides matching TRBD1. The sequence was obtained from a human donor in good health. Here the CDR3 DNA reads TGTGCCAGCTCACCGGGACAGGGAGGACAGCCCCAGCATTTT. Translated, it gives CASSPGQGGQPQHF.